This is a list of T cell receptor beta chains from one sample in a study of CD8 T cells in Susac syndrome. TCRdb reprocessed the immunoSEQ multiplex PCR reads via MiXCR and lists one record per CDR3 protein. The sample lists a few hundred thousand distinct CDR3 sequences; 85% were seen once. Sequences were obtained from CD8+ T cells from PBMCs. These receptors were obtained from a human donor with multiple sclerosis. Each CDR3 is given with its conserved first and last residue. A D gene is named only where the DNA matches it firmly. The size of a clone is reported for some rows only, either as once, few or many, or as a class for expanded clones.

D	size	V	J	DNA	CDR3
NA	NA	TRBV13	TRBJ2-2	TGTGCCAGCAGCTTAACGGCGAAGACGAACACCGGGGAGCTGTTTTTT	CASSLTAKTNTGELFF
TRBD1	NA	TRBV7-8	TRBJ1-1	TGTGCCAGCAGTCCGACAGGGCAAAGGGCCACTGAAGCTTTCTTT	CASSPTGQRATEAFF
TRBD1	NA	TRBV20-1	TRBJ2-7	TGCAGTGCTAGAGATCCGGCAGGGGGCGAGTACGAGCAGTACTTC	CSARDPAGGEYEQYF
TRBD1	NA	TRBV5-1	TRBJ1-5	TGCGCCAGCAGTCCTTGGACAGGTCGCAATCAGCCCCAGCATTTT	CASSPWTGRNQPQHF
NA	NA	TRBV2	TRBJ1-2	TGTGCCAGCAGTGAGGGGCAGGGATATCCCTCTAGGGGCTACACCTTC	CASSEGQGYPSRGYTF
NA	NA	TRBV25-1	TRBJ2-3	TGTGCCAGCAGTGATTTAAAGGAGGTTGGCGATACGCAGTATTTT	CASSDLKEVGDTQYF
NA	NA	TRBV4-1	TRBJ2-7	TGCGCCAGCAGCCAAGAAGAGGTAGGGTACGAGCAGTACTTC	CASSQEEVGYEQYF
TRBD2	few	TRBV4-1	TRBJ2-7	TGCGCCAGCAGCCCACAAGGGACTAGCGGGAGTTACGAGCAGTACTTC	CASSPQGTSGSYEQYF
TRBD2	once	TRBV11-3	TRBJ2-1	TGTGCCAGCAGCTTGGGGATGGGACTAGCGATTGAGCAGTTCTTC	CASSLGMGLAIEQFF
NA	NA	TRBV10-1	TRBJ1-2	TGCGCCAGCAGTCTTGAGCGAAAGACCTATGGCTACACCTTC	CASSLERKTYGYTF
NA	once	TRBV7-9	TRBJ2-5	TGTGCCAGCAGCTTGGGGGGACGCCTGGAGACCCAGTACTTC	CASSLGGRLETQYF
TRBD1	NA	TRBV28	TRBJ2-7	TGTGCCAGCAGTTTTGACCCGGGACAGGGGGCAAACGACGAGCAGTACTTC	CASSFDPGQGANDEQYF
NA	NA	TRBV7-9	TRBJ1-3	TGTGCCAGCAGCCCCCCCCAGGACAGCTCTGGAAACACCATATATTTT	CASSPPQDSSGNTIYF
NA	NA	TRBV11-2	TRBJ2-7	TGTGCCAGCAGCTTAGATATAGACAGTTACTACGAGCAGTACTTC	CASSLDIDSYYEQYF
NA	NA	TRBV24-1	TRBJ1-5	TGTGCCACCAGTGATCTCGACAGGCAATGCAATCAGCCCCAGCATTTT	CATSDLDRQCNQPQHF
TRBD2	NA	TRBV19	TRBJ2-1	TGTGCCAGTAGTATAGCCGGGACTAGCGGGAGTATTAGTGAGCAGTTCTTC	CASSIAGTSGSISEQFF
NA	NA	TRBV4-1	TRBJ1-1	TGCGCCAGCAGCCAAGTCCCAGGGGCCGAGGTGCCTGAAGCTTTCTTT	CASSQVPGAEVPEAFF
NA	NA	TRBV7-9	TRBJ2-1	TGTGCCAGCAGCTCGGGATTAGGGGGACGCGTCAATGAGCAGTTCTTC	CASSSGLGGRVNEQFF
NA	NA	TRBV19	TRBJ1-1	TGTGCCAGTAGTATTGGTCGCCGGTCTGAAGCTTTCTTT	CASSIGRRSEAFF
NA	NA	TRBV2	TRBJ2-1	TGTGCCAGCAGTGAGGAGGGTAGCGCCTACAATGAGCAGTTCTTC	CASSEEGSAYNEQFF
TRBD1	NA	TRBV6-1	TRBJ2-1	TGTGCCAGCAGTCGGGCGGGACAGGGATGGGATGAGCAGTTCTTC	CASSRAGQGWDEQFF
TRBD2	NA	TRBV4-1	TRBJ2-5	TGCGCCAGCAGCCAAGGGTGGACGGGAGGAGGGCCGGAGACCCAGTACTTC	CASSQGWTGGGPETQYF
NA	NA	TRBV27	TRBJ1-1	TGTGCCAGCAGTTTCGGGAGCTCCAGTGAAGCTTTCTTT	CASSFGSSSEAFF
NA	NA	TRBV6-1	TRBJ2-7	TGTGCCAGCGGAAGCCAAGTCGACAGCTCCTACGAGCAGTACTTC	CASGSQVDSSYEQYF